These 14 T cell receptor beta chains were all obtained from the same sample, sequenced in a study of T cells in tumors after PD-1 blockade. Profiled with immunoSEQ multiplex PCR; TCRdb holds only in-frame clones, not every one. This sample has about 12,000 clones, with about 62% found just once. Sample: tumor tissue, taken before anti-PD-1 treatment. The receptors come from a human donor with cutaneous squamous cell carcinoma.

This clone was detected a few times. The J gene is TRBJ2-3, the V gene TRBV7-8, with 9 bases that match TRBD2. The CDR3 has 16 amino acids. The V gene end was trimmed by 2 bases and the J gene end by 1 base; junction bases not matched to a gene: 4. CDR1 is SGHVS, CDR2 FQNEAQ, per germline. CDR3 amino acids: CASSLIRTSGTDTQYF. As DNA, the CDR3 is TGTGCCAGCAGCTTAATCCGGACTAGCGGCACAGATACGCAGTATTTT. The variable domain in full, completed from reference TRBV7-8 and TRBJ2-3, reads GAGVSQSPRYKVAKRGQDVALRCDPISGHVSLFWYQQALGQGPEFLTYFQNEAQLDKSGLPSDRFFAERPEGSVSTLKIQRTQQEDSAVYLCASSLIRTSGTDTQYFGPGTRLTVL.

The chain uses TRBV27 and TRBJ1-2, with 10 bases aligning to TRBD1. The J segment lost 8 bases and the V segment lost 5 bases, leaving 2 bases of the junction unmatched. Germline CDR1 and CDR2: MNHEY and SMNVEV (reference sequence). CDR3 length: 12 amino acids. CDR3 sequence: CASSPDRGGYTF. The CDR3 nucleotides read TGTGCCAGCAGTCCGGACAGGGGGGGCTACACCTTC.

V usage is TRBV12-3 or TRBV12-4 and J usage is TRBJ2-2, with D unclear. V lost 5 bases to trimming and J lost 5 bases, with 9 bases between them. This CDR3 has 13 residues. The DNA for the CDR3 is TGTGCCAGCAGTCGAACGGTTACCGGGGAGCTGTTTTTT. This encodes CASSRTVTGELFF.

V usage is TRBV10-2 and J usage is TRBJ2-1; tentatively, D is TRBD2 (6 bases). Germline V gene sequence: CDR1 WSHSY, CDR2 SAAADI. V was clipped by 7 bases and J by 5 bases, with 15 bases between them. The CDR3 runs 14 residues. The CDR3 here is CASTRTGVNNEQFF. The CDR3 DNA sequence: TGCGCCAGCACCAGAACGGGAGTTAACAATGAGCAGTTCTTC.

This clone has more than one count but fewer than ten. The chain carries TRBV7-6 and TRBJ2-3; 7 nucleotides align to TRBD2. The CDR3 length is 15 residues. The germline gives CDR1 SGHVS, CDR2 FNYEAQ. Germline trimming cut 2 bases from V and 3 bases from J; bases unmatched to any gene: 5. Here the CDR3 reads CASSLLAASTDTQYF. CDR3 nucleotide sequence: TGTGCCAGCAGCTTACTAGCGGCATCTACAGATACGCAGTATTTT.

This rearrangement joins TRBV9 to TRBJ2-7; 7 nucleotides agree with TRBD2. The CDR3 extends over 15 amino acids. Unmatched junction bases numbered 7, after V lost 3 bases and J lost 1 base. Germline lookup yields CDR1 SGDLS and CDR2 YYNGEE. Written as DNA, the CDR3 is TGTGCCAGCAGCGGAGATAGCGGGTTTTCCTACGAGCAGTACTTC. Translated, it gives CASSGDSGFSYEQYF.

The chain uses TRBV11-2 and TRBJ2-1, with D possibly being TRBD2 (5 bases). Germline CDR1 is SGHAT and CDR2 is FQNNGV. The CDR3 contains 16 residues. V dropped 2 bases and J dropped 1 base, with 12 bases sitting between them. CDR3 bases: TGTGCCAGCAGCTTATTTCGGGGATTTTCCTACAATGAGCAGTTCTTC. Amino acids: CASSLFRGFSYNEQFF.

The chain uses TRBV14 and TRBJ2-4; D may be TRBD1 (5 bases). The CDR3 covers 15 residues. Germline V gene data show CDR1 as SGHDN and CDR2 as FVKESK. Trimming removed 2 bases at V and 2 bases at J, with 10 bases between. CDR3 DNA sequence: TGTGCCAGCAGCCAAACAGGAGCGTCCAAAAACATTCAGTACTTC. This encodes CASSQTGASKNIQYF.

This clone has more than one count but fewer than ten. This sequence joins TRBV4-3 and TRBJ2-1, with D possibly matching TRBD1 (6 bases). Trimming removed 0 bases from V and 6 bases from J, with 15 bases in between. The CDR3 contains 16 residues. The germline CDR1 and CDR2 sequences are LGHNA and YSLEER. The CDR3 DNA is TGCGCCAGCAGCCAAGACGTCGCTAGGGGGAGCAATGAGCAGTTCTTC. Protein: CASSQDVARGSNEQFF.

Judged by abundance, this clone is medium-sized. The V gene is TRBV9, the J gene TRBJ2-3; D may correspond to TRBD1 or TRBD2 (5 bases each). The CDR3 length is 17 residues. Per the germline V gene, CDR1 is SGDLS and CDR2 is YYNGEE. The ends were cut back, 0 bases at V and 1 base at J, with 15 bases in the middle. The CDR3 reads CASSVGVGEIGTDTQYF. The DNA of the CDR3 is TGTGCCAGCAGCGTAGGGGTAGGGGAGATAGGCACAGATACGCAGTATTTT.

V is TRBV5-1 and J is TRBJ2-4, with D possibly being TRBD1 (6 bases). CDR1 and CDR2 (germline): SGHRS, YFSETQ. The CDR3 spans 15 residues. Between the trimmed V and J ends, which lost 4 bases and 5 bases, there was a span of 16 bases. The DNA for the CDR3 is TGCGCCAGCAGCCCTCAGTGGGACACCCAAAACATTCAGTACTTC. This translates into CASSPQWDTQNIQYF.

This sequence joins TRBV4-1 and TRBJ2-3; D may match TRBD1 or TRBD2 (5 bases each). V was cut by 0 bases and J by 2 bases, with 15 bases left in between. The CDR3 extends over 17 amino acids. Germline loops: CDR1 MGHRA, CDR2 YSYEKL. CDR3 DNA sequence: TGCGCCAGCAGCCAAGATGTTCCCGGGACCTCCACAGATACGCAGTATTTT. It specifies CASSQDVPGTSTDTQYF.

This rearrangement joins TRBV10-3 to TRBJ2-1, with D unresolved. Deletions cut 2 bases from V and 5 bases from J, with 7 bases between. In germline, CDR1 is ENHRY, CDR2 SYGVKD. This CDR3 contains 13 residues. This chain's CDR3 is CAISEGTNNEQFF. Written as DNA, the CDR3 is TGTGCCATCAGTGAGGGCACTAACAATGAGCAGTTCTTC.

This clone showed up just a few times. The CDR3 here is CASSLWGRRDQPQHF. DNA of the CDR3: TGTGCCAGCAGTTTATGGGGTCGGAGGGATCAGCCCCAGCATTTT. The V and J genes are TRBV28 and TRBJ1-5; D gene unclear. V lost 0 bases and J lost 5, with 11 bases in between. The CDR3 consists of 15 residues. Germline V gives CDR1 MDHEN, CDR2 SYDVKM. The full variable domain, with the rest looked up from reference TRBV28 and TRBJ1-5, is DVKVTQSSRYLVKRTGEKVFLECVQDMDHENMFWYRQDPGLGLRLIYFSYDVKMKEKGDIPEGYSVSREKKERFSLILESASTNQTSMYLCASSLWGRRDQPQHFGDGTRLSIL.